Presented here are 32 T cell receptor beta chains from one specimen sequenced in a study of T cell responses to AZD1222 COVID-19 vaccine (dated by TCRdb to the early 2020s). This specimen's time point label, interpreted: about 28 days (+/-7) after the second vaccine dose. Libraries were constructed by the immunoSEQ multiplex PCR assay. The source is immuneACCESS, and TCRdb retained only in-frame sequences with V and J called. Part of the clones is not carried over; for the studies checked, unresolved V genes explain less than half of this, and the remainder is unexplained. This sample has 150,000 to 200,000 clones in its table, and roughly nine tenths of those were observed once. In total, the top ten clones hold around 1.3% of the sample. The starting material was peripheral blood, obtained 28 days after the second AZD1222 dose. These receptors were collected from an adult who received the AZD1222 COVID-19 vaccine.

CDR3 sequence reads: CASRTGTGGYEQYF. The CDR3 nucleotides are TGTGCCAGCAGAACCGGGACAGGGGGCTACGAGCAGTACTTC. The chain carries TRBV7-8 and TRBJ2-7, with TRBD1 matching over 11 bases. The CDR3 spans 14 residues. The germline V gene encodes CDR1 SGHVS and CDR2 FQNEAQ. V was pared by 6 bases and J by 3 bases, with 4 bases of the junction left unmatched. Supplemented by reference TRBV7-8 and TRBJ2-7, the full variable domain reads GAGVSQSPRYKVAKRGQDVALRCDPISGHVSLFWYQQALGQGPEFLTYFQNEAQLDKSGLPSDRFFAERPEGSVSTLKIQRTQQEDSAVYLCASRTGTGGYEQYFGPGTRLTVT.

This rearrangement joins TRBV4-3 to TRBJ1-3, with TRBD1 as a possible D gene (5 bases). Germline V gene sequence: CDR1 LGHNA, CDR2 YSLEER. Trimming shortened V by 4 bases and J by 0 bases, and 16 bases separated the two germline ends. This CDR3 region has 17 residues. The CDR3 region has the DNA TGCGCCAGCAGCCGAAAGTTGGGGCCCTTCTCTGGAAACACCATATATTTT. Translating it yields CASSRKLGPFSGNTIYF.

V is TRBV27 and J is TRBJ1-4; D is possibly TRBD1 (5 bases). CDR1 is MNHEY and CDR2 is SMNVEV in the germline V gene (reference sequence). Trimming took 8 bases from V and 8 from J, leaving 9 bases between them. The CDR3 is 11 residues long. The CDR3 loop reads CASGEGEKLFF. The CDR3 region has the DNA TGTGCCAGCGGAGAGGGGGAAAAACTGTTTTTT.

The V call is TRBV10-3, the J call TRBJ2-3; D is perhaps TRBD1 (7 bases). The V end was cut by 10 bases, the J end by 4 bases, with 21 bases between. Germline values: CDR1 ENHRY, CDR2 SYGVKD. The CDR3 has 15 amino acids. The CDR3 sequence is CATKRGDSQADTQYF. CDR3 DNA sequence: TGTGCCACCAAGAGGGGGGACAGCCAGGCAGATACGCAGTATTTT.

V and J are TRBV2 and TRBJ2-5, with D perhaps TRBD1 (6 bases). Germline CDR1 and CDR2: SNHLY and FYNNEI. Trimming shortened V by 6 bases and J by 1 base, and 15 bases separated the two germline ends. The CDR3 consists of 15 residues. DNA for the CDR3: TGTGCCAGCAGCCCCGGGACAATATCCCAAGAGACCCAGTACTTC. Its protein is CASSPGTISQETQYF.

V usage is TRBV6-5 and J usage is TRBJ1-6; 7 nucleotides align to TRBD1. Per germline, CDR1 MNHEY and CDR2 SVGAGI. The V gene end was trimmed by 4 bases and the J gene end by 5 bases; junction bases not matched to a gene: 2. CDR3 length equals 14 residues. The CDR3, as DNA: TGTGCCAGCAGTTTACAGGGGAATAATTCACCCCTCCACTTT. Encoded protein: CASSLQGNNSPLHF.

The chain employs TRBV19 and TRBJ1-5; tentative D call: TRBD1 (6 bases). The ends were cut back, 6 bases at V and 0 bases at J, with 12 bases in the middle. This CDR3 contains 15 residues. Germline assignment: CDR1 LNHDA and CDR2 SQIVND (reference sequence). Here the CDR3 reads CASREGGSSNQPQHF. CDR3 coding DNA: TGTGCCAGTAGGGAGGGGGGAAGTAGCAATCAGCCCCAGCATTTT.

Here the CDR3 DNA reads TGTGCCAGCAGCCCAAACCCGAGCTCCTACAATGAGCAGTTCTTC. It encodes CASSPNPSSYNEQFF. The genes are TRBV7-2 and TRBJ2-1; no reliable D call. Per the germline V gene, CDR1 is SGHTA and CDR2 is FQGNSA. The CDR3 has 15 amino acids. V was clipped by 5 bases and J by 0 bases, with 11 bases between them.

J is TRBJ1-5 and V is TRBV9; TRBD1 is a possible D gene (6 bases). The CDR3 covers 17 residues. Germline V gene sequence: CDR1 SGDLS, CDR2 YYNGEE. Trimming removed 5 bases at V and 0 bases at J, with 18 bases between. The CDR3 DNA reads as TGTGCCAGCAGTGCCCCGCACAGGGCCAATAGCAATCAGCCCCAGCATTTT. As protein: CASSAPHRANSNQPQHF.

The rearrangement links TRBV18 to TRBJ2-2, with 8 positions matching TRBD1. The V and J ends lost 4 bases and 4 bases, in that order; junction bases with no gene match: 8. Per germline, CDR1 KGHSH and CDR2 LQKENI. This CDR3 spans 16 amino acids. This CDR3 reads CASSQRQGLGTGELFF. In DNA form, the CDR3 reads TGTGCCAGCTCACAACGACAGGGGCTCGGCACCGGGGAGCTGTTTTTT.

The rearrangement links TRBV7-8 to TRBJ1-2; no clear D gene. V lost 1 base and J lost 5, with 5 bases in between. The CDR3 runs to 12 residues. Looked up from germline, CDR1 is SGHVS and CDR2 is FQNEAQ. CDR3 region: CASSLGTYGYTF. CDR3 sequence (DNA): TGTGCCAGCAGCTTAGGAACTTATGGCTACACCTTC.

As regards this clone: The same CDR3 can be traced to other DNA sequences in this sample. The chain is built from TRBV29-1 and TRBJ1-3; a weak D match, TRBD1 (5 bases). The ends were cut back, 4 bases at V and 0 bases at J, with 10 bases in the middle. This CDR3 spans 14 amino acids. Germline V gene lookup returns CDR1 SQVTM and CDR2 ANQGSEA. The CDR3 protein is CSVGLGHSGNTIYF. In nucleotides, the CDR3 is TGCAGCGTTGGTCTGGGGCACTCTGGAAACACCATATATTTT.

The rearrangement uses TRBV28 and TRBJ2-7, with D tentatively TRBD1 (6 bases). This CDR3 has 13 amino acids. Trimming pared 5 bases from V and 5 bases from J, leaving 13 bases between. Germline V gene lookup returns CDR1 MDHEN and CDR2 SYDVKM. DNA for the CDR3: TGTGCCAGCAGTGTTGCGACAGGCGACGAGCAGTACTTC. Residues: CASSVATGDEQYF. Using reference TRBV28 and TRBJ2-7 for the parts outside the CDR3, the full variable domain is DVKVTQSSRYLVKRTGEKVFLECVQDMDHENMFWYRQDPGLGLRLIYFSYDVKMKEKGDIPEGYSVSREKKERFSLILESASTNQTSMYLCASSVATGDEQYFGPGTRLTVT.

The chain couples TRBV7-2 to TRBJ2-7, with 9 nucleotides matching TRBD2. The CDR3 is 15 amino acids. The germline CDR1 and CDR2 sequences are SGHTA and FQGNSA. J lost 3 bases, V lost 1 base, and 4 bases had no gene match. CDR3 protein: CASSLVAGEGYEQYF. The DNA of the CDR3 is TGTGCCAGCAGCTTAGTAGCGGGAGAGGGCTACGAGCAGTACTTC.

The rearrangement uses TRBV12-5 and TRBJ2-7; 8 bases map to TRBD1. From germline, CDR1 is LGHNT and CDR2 FRNRAP. This CDR3 has 12 residues. The CDR3 loop reads CATLGQGYEQYF. Here the CDR3 DNA reads TGTGCCACCCTCGGACAGGGCTACGAGCAGTACTTC. Together with reference TRBV12-5 and TRBJ2-7, the CDR3 gives the full variable domain: DARVTQTPRHKVTEMGQEVTMRCQPILGHNTVFWYRQTMMQGLELLAYFRNRAPLDDSGMPKDRFSAEMPDATLATLKIQPSEPRDSAVYFCATLGQGYEQYFGPGTRLTVT.

The V gene is TRBV7-8, the J gene TRBJ1-5; D might be TRBD1 (5 bases). From germline, CDR1 is SGHVS and CDR2 FQNEAQ. The CDR3 contains 17 residues. V was shortened by 5 bases and J by 0 bases, with 17 bases between the two germline ends. CDR3 region: CASSPAATGVSNQPQHF. The DNA for the CDR3 is TGTGCCAGCAGCCCCGCGGCGACGGGGGTTAGCAATCAGCCCCAGCATTTT.

The chain has TRBV27 and TRBJ1-1; 7 bases agree with TRBD1. CDR1 is MNHEY and CDR2 is SMNVEV in the germline V gene (reference sequence). The CDR3 has 14 amino acids. Losses at the gene ends were 5 bases for V and 1 base for J; bases not matched to a gene: 4. The DNA for the CDR3 is TGTGCCAGCAGTCCACAGGGGTGGAACACTGAAGCTTTCTTT. It codes for CASSPQGWNTEAFF.

This clone was detected only once. This chain joins TRBV24-1 and TRBJ2-7; the D is unclear. The V gene's germline CDR1 is KGHDR and CDR2 SFDVKD. Trimming took 9 bases from V and 2 from J, leaving 10 bases between them. CDR3 length equals 12 residues. CDR3 in DNA: TGTGCCACCCTAACCGGAGCCTACGAGCAGTACTTC. Protein: CATLTGAYEQYF.

The chain has TRBV4-3 and TRBJ1-1, with D possibly TRBD1 on 5 matching bases. The length of the CDR3 is 12 residues. The V and J ends lost 0 bases and 8 bases respectively, with 7 bases between them. CDR1 is LGHNA, CDR2 YSLEER, per germline. The CDR3 spells CASSQDNREAFF. CDR3 coding DNA: TGCGCCAGCAGCCAAGATAACAGGGAAGCTTTCTTT.

The CDR3 nucleotides are TGTGCCAGCAGCGTAGTTGAGAACTACAATGAGCAGTTCTTC. It yields the protein CASSVVENYNEQFF. This rearrangement joins TRBV9 to TRBJ2-1; D ambiguous. CDR1 is SGDLS and CDR2 is YYNGEE in the germline V gene. This CDR3 is built from 14 residues. The ends were cut back, 0 bases at V and 3 bases at J, with 7 bases in the middle.

This chain joins TRBV28 and TRBJ2-7; TRBD1 matches 8 bases. Trimming removed 2 bases from V and 2 bases from J; junction bases left unmatched: 5. Germline V gene data show CDR1 as MDHEN and CDR2 as SYDVKM. The CDR3 has 15 amino acids. The CDR3 coding sequence is TGTGCCAGCAGTTTACTAGGGACAGGTCCCTACGAGCAGTACTTC. It translates to CASSLLGTGPYEQYF. Drawing the rest from reference TRBV28 and TRBJ2-7, the complete variable domain is DVKVTQSSRYLVKRTGEKVFLECVQDMDHENMFWYRQDPGLGLRLIYFSYDVKMKEKGDIPEGYSVSREKKERFSLILESASTNQTSMYLCASSLLGTGPYEQYFGPGTRLTVT.

The chain uses TRBV6-5 and TRBJ1-1; unclear D gene. Trimming left V 6 bases short and J 1 base short, with 12 bases between. This CDR3 has 14 amino acids. Germline CDR1 reads MNHEY; CDR2 reads SVGAGI. The CDR3 nucleotides are TGTGCCAGCAGGAGCTGGCAGCAGAACACTGAAGCTTTCTTT. Encoded protein: CASRSWQQNTEAFF.

J is TRBJ1-4 and V is TRBV6-5; D is ambiguous. V lost 7 bases to trimming and J lost 3 bases, with 6 bases between them. CDR1 is MNHEY and CDR2 is SVGAGI in the germline V gene. This CDR3 contains 12 residues. CDR3 bases: TGTGCCAGCACGCCAGCTAATGAAAAACTGTTTTTT. Translating it yields CASTPANEKLFF.

This chain links TRBV9 with TRBJ1-5; 9 positions agree with TRBD1. The CDR3 totals 15 residues. V lost 1 base to trimming and J lost 6 bases; unmatched junction nucleotides: 5. Germline V gene lookup returns CDR1 SGDLS and CDR2 YYNGEE. The CDR3 DNA sequence: TGTGCCAGCAGCGTATCACCGGGACAGGGTCAGCCCCAGCATTTT. This translates into CASSVSPGQGQPQHF.

The chain joins TRBV10-3 to TRBJ2-3; the D gene is possibly TRBD1 (5 bases). V lost 2 bases to trimming and J lost 2 bases, with 14 bases between them. This CDR3 is 16 amino acids long. The germline V gene encodes CDR1 ENHRY and CDR2 SYGVKD. CDR3 region: CAISEGQGGYTDTQYF. The DNA of the CDR3 is TGTGCCATCAGTGAGGGGCAGGGTGGGTACACAGATACGCAGTATTTT.

This clone was seen only once. This chain joins TRBV18 and TRBJ1-4; possibly TRBD1 for D (6 bases). Between the trimmed V and J ends, which lost 0 bases and 1 base, there was a span of 12 bases. This CDR3 region has 17 residues. Per germline, CDR1 KGHSH and CDR2 LQKENI. CDR3 sequence (DNA): TGTGCCAGCTCACCACCGCAGGGGCGAAGAACTAATGAAAAACTGTTTTTT. Encoded protein: CASSPPQGRRTNEKLFF.

The count of this clone is one. This chain uses TRBV9 with TRBJ1-1; no firm D call. The germline V and J ends were trimmed by 0 bases and 4 bases, with 7 bases remaining between them. Per germline, CDR1 SGDLS and CDR2 YYNGEE. This CDR3 contains 13 residues. The CDR3 loop reads CASSVAQCTEAFF. CDR3 DNA sequence: TGTGCCAGCAGCGTAGCCCAGTGCACTGAAGCTTTCTTT.

The V gene is TRBV6-5, the J gene TRBJ2-1, with a possible D match to TRBD2 (6 bases). The CDR3 covers 14 residues. Germline V gene lookup returns CDR1 MNHEY and CDR2 SVGAGI. Trimming took 6 bases from V and 1 from J, leaving 10 bases between them. The CDR3, as DNA: TGTGCCAGCAGCCACCGGGGGTCCTACAATGAGCAGTTCTTC. It yields the protein CASSHRGSYNEQFF.

V usage is TRBV3-1 (or the pseudogene TRBV3-2) and J usage is TRBJ1-1, with D perhaps TRBD1 (6 bases). This CDR3 is 17 amino acids long. V shed 0 bases and J shed 3 bases, with 17 bases lying between them. Germline CDR1 reads LGHDT; CDR2 reads YNNKEL (reference sequence). For the CDR3, the DNA is TGTGCCAGCAGCCAAGATAAGACCCCCAGGGGTGACACTGAAGCTTTCTTT. Protein product: CASSQDKTPRGDTEAFF.

This CDR3 is CASSGGLSANTEAFF. The DNA for the CDR3 is TGTGCCAGCAGCGGCGGTTTATCCGCGAACACTGAAGCTTTCTTT. V and J are TRBV9 and TRBJ1-1; D remains ambiguous. Germline CDR1 and CDR2: SGDLS and YYNGEE. Trimming removed 3 bases at V and 1 base at J, with 13 bases between. The CDR3 consists of 15 residues.

The V call is TRBV9, the J call TRBJ1-3; D perhaps matches TRBD1 (6 bases). This CDR3 contains 13 residues. Germline values: CDR1 SGDLS, CDR2 YYNGEE. Trimming shortened V by 0 bases and J by 8 bases, and 9 bases separated the two germline ends. CDR3 sequence reads: CASSVDREDTIYF. The CDR3 region has the DNA TGTGCCAGCAGCGTAGACAGGGAGGACACCATATATTTT.

Here the CDR3 DNA reads TGTGCCAGCAGTCCACTAGCGGGAGGGCCCTCAGATACGCAGTATTTT. This sequence encodes CASSPLAGGPSDTQYF. The V call is TRBV6-4, the J call TRBJ2-3, with 13 bases aligning to TRBD2. CDR3 length equals 16 residues. The trim removed 5 bases at V and 4 bases at J, leaving 6 bases unmatched. CDR1 is MRHNA and CDR2 is SNTAGT in the germline V gene.